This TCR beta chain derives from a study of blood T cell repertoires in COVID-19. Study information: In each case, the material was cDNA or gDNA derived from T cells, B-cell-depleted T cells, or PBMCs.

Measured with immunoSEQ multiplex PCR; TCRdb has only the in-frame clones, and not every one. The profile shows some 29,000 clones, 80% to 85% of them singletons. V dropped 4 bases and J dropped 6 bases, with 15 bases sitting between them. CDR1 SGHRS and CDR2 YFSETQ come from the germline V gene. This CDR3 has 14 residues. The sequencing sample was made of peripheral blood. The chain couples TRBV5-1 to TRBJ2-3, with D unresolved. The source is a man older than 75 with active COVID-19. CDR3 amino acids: CASSQQTITDTQYF. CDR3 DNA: TGCGCCAGCAGCCAACAGACGATTACGGATACGCAGTATTTT.